This T cell receptor (beta chain) was captured by sequencing in a study of T cells in Graves' hyperthyroidism and ophthalmopathy. The CDR3 regions of TCR beta were amplified from RNA transcripts. HTBI primers were used for first-round RT-PCR of the TCR CDR3. TCRdb reprocessed the multiplex PCR reads via MiXCR and lists one record per CDR3 protein. The repertoire has roughly 400,000 distinct CDR3 sequences, more than 20% of them found once; the top ten carry more than 60%. Germline-derived CDR1 and CDR2 are PRHDT and FYEKMQ (reference sequence). The CDR3 loop spans 15 amino acids. Trimming cost V 0 bases and J 2 bases, with 5 bases left between them.

The sequence derives from a man over 45 with Graves' hyperthyroidism. Sequences were obtained from blood. J is TRBJ1-6 and V is TRBV13; no definite D call. For the CDR3, the DNA is TGTGCCAGCAGCTTAGGGCCGACCTATAATTCACCCCTCCACTTT. This gives the protein CASSLGPTYNSPLHF. The entire variable domain, with the rest obtained from reference TRBV13 and TRBJ1-6, is as follows: AAGVIQSPRHLIKEKRETATLKCYPIPRHDTVYWYQQGPGQDPQFLISFYEKMQSDKGSIPDRFSAQQFSDYHSELNMSSLELGDSALYFCASSLGPTYNSPLHFGNGTRLTVT.